The 12 T cell receptor beta chains in this list originate from one sample, sequenced in a study of cytomegalovirus exposure and HLA in healthy donors. PCR primers comprised 60 Vbeta and 13 Jbeta primers. Clones were sequenced by immunoSEQ multiplex PCR, and TCRdb holds only the in-frame ones, with some missing. The data show 150,000 to 170,000 clones, roughly four fifths seen once. Sequenced material: PBMCs. The receptors here all came from a man aged 18 to 29 in good health and CMV-seronegative.

The rearrangement joins TRBV30 to TRBJ1-3; no clear D gene. Looked up from germline, CDR1 is GTSNPN and CDR2 is SVGIG (reference sequence). V was clipped by 5 bases and J by 8 bases, with 13 bases between them. The CDR3 is made up of 12 amino acids. The CDR3 nucleotides read TGTGCCTGGGAAGGAGCCGGCGACACCATATATTTT. The encoded protein is CAWEGAGDTIYF.

V usage is TRBV5-1 and J usage is TRBJ2-3, with D perhaps TRBD2 (5 bases). Trimming left V 0 bases short and J 0 bases short, with 11 bases between. The length of the CDR3 is 16 residues. The germline gives CDR1 SGHRS, CDR2 YFSETQ. The CDR3 DNA reads as TGCGCCAGCAGCTTGGAGGCTAGCCTTAGCACAGATACGCAGTATTTT. This gives the protein CASSLEASLSTDTQYF. The entire variable domain, with the rest obtained from reference TRBV5-1 and TRBJ2-3, is as follows: KAGVTQTPRYLIKTRGQQVTLSCSPISGHRSVSWYQQTPGQGLQFLFEYFSETQRNKGNFPGRFSGRQFSNSRSEMNVSTLELGDSALYLCASSLEASLSTDTQYFGPGTRLTVL.

The V and J genes are TRBV19 and TRBJ2-7, with unresolved D. Germline CDR1 is LNHDA and CDR2 is SQIVND (reference sequence). CDR3 size: 12 residues. The V and J ends lost 7 bases and 1 base respectively, with 8 bases between them. The CDR3 loop reads CASKQDSYEQYF. In DNA, the CDR3 is TGTGCCAGTAAGCAGGATTCCTACGAGCAGTACTTC.

The chain links TRBV28 to TRBJ2-1; 11 nucleotides match TRBD2. The V and J ends lost 5 bases and 5 bases, in that order; junction bases with no gene match: 11. CDR1 MDHEN and CDR2 SYDVKM come from the germline V gene. The CDR3 runs 17 residues. The CDR3 DNA follows: TGTGCCAGCAGTCACGAAATAGCGGGAGGGCCCAACAATGAGCAGTTCTTC. Translating it yields CASSHEIAGGPNNEQFF.

V is TRBV9 and J is TRBJ2-3, with 7 bases lining up with TRBD2. V shed 3 bases, J shed 2 bases, and the junction held 9 bases outside the gene matches. Germline loops: CDR1 SGDLS, CDR2 YYNGEE. This CDR3 contains 16 residues. The CDR3 region is CASSGHERGLTDTQYF. In DNA form, the CDR3 reads TGTGCCAGCAGCGGACACGAGCGGGGACTCACAGATACGCAGTATTTT.

This chain connects TRBV6-1 to TRBJ2-1; D may be TRBD2 (6 bases). Deletions cut 3 bases from V and 4 bases from J, with 16 bases between. CDR1 MNHNS and CDR2 SASEGT come from the germline V gene. The CDR3 covers 16 residues. Here the CDR3 reads CASSDGRGKVYNEQFF. DNA for the CDR3: TGTGCCAGCAGTGATGGGCGGGGAAAGGTTTACAATGAGCAGTTCTTC.

CDR3 nucleotide sequence: TGTGCCAGCAGCGTAGGCCGGGGGGGAAAGGACGAGCAGTACTTC. This codes for CASSVGRGGKDEQYF. The chain joins TRBV9 to TRBJ2-7; 8 nucleotides align to TRBD2. With V trimmed by 0 bases and J by 5 bases, 7 bases remained unmatched. Germline V gene sequence: CDR1 SGDLS, CDR2 YYNGEE. CDR3 length: 15 amino acids.

The chain employs TRBV13 and TRBJ2-7; D may be TRBD1 (7 bases). V lost 4 bases and J 4 bases, leaving 17 bases between the germline ends. The length of the CDR3 is 15 residues. Germline V gene lookup returns CDR1 PRHDT and CDR2 FYEKMQ (reference sequence). Here the CDR3 reads CASSSTGTDPYEQYF. DNA of the CDR3: TGTGCCAGCAGCTCGACAGGGACTGATCCTTACGAGCAGTACTTC.

The chain uses TRBV15 and TRBJ2-2; no clear D. Germline-derived CDR1 and CDR2 are LNHNV and YYDKDF (reference sequence). The CDR3 spans 14 residues. The V gene lost 0 bases and the J gene lost 0 bases, with 2 bases spanning the gap. In DNA form, the CDR3 reads TGTGCCACCAGCAGAGATACGAACACCGGGGAGCTGTTTTTT. Protein sequence: CATSRDTNTGELFF.

The chain is built from TRBV18 and TRBJ1-5; D remains unclear. The CDR3 is 16 residues long. V lost 3 bases, J lost 2 bases, and 14 bases lay in between. CDR1 is KGHSH and CDR2 is LQKENI in the germline V gene. The CDR3: CASSPAGGSGNQPQHF. CDR3 sequence (DNA): TGTGCCAGCTCACCGGCAGGAGGGTCGGGCAATCAGCCCCAGCATTTT.

This chain's CDR3 is CASSPFGGQAEQYF. DNA for the CDR3: TGTGCCAGCAGCCCCTTTGGGGGACAGGCCGAGCAGTACTTC. V gene TRBV11-2 combines with J gene TRBJ2-7, with 8 bases matching TRBD1. After removal of 5 bases from V and 6 bases from J, the junction contained 9 bases not matched to a gene. The CDR3 runs to 14 residues. CDR1 is SGHAT and CDR2 is FQNNGV in the germline V gene. The full variable domain, in which reference TRBV11-2 and TRBJ2-7 provide the parts outside the CDR3, is EAGVAQSPRYKIIEKRQSVAFWCNPISGHATLYWYQQILGQGPKLLIQFQNNGVVDDSQLPKDRFSAERLKGVDSTLKIQPAKLEDSAVYLCASSPFGGQAEQYFGPGTRLTVT.

The gene calls are TRBV10-3 and TRBJ1-3, with D unresolved. The CDR3 extends over 14 amino acids. The germline CDR1 and CDR2 sequences are ENHRY and SYGVKD. Trimming took 11 bases from V and 5 from J, leaving 19 bases between them. This CDR3 is CASGGWAQRNTIYF. The CDR3, as DNA: TGTGCCTCCGGAGGGTGGGCTCAGCGAAACACCATATATTTT.